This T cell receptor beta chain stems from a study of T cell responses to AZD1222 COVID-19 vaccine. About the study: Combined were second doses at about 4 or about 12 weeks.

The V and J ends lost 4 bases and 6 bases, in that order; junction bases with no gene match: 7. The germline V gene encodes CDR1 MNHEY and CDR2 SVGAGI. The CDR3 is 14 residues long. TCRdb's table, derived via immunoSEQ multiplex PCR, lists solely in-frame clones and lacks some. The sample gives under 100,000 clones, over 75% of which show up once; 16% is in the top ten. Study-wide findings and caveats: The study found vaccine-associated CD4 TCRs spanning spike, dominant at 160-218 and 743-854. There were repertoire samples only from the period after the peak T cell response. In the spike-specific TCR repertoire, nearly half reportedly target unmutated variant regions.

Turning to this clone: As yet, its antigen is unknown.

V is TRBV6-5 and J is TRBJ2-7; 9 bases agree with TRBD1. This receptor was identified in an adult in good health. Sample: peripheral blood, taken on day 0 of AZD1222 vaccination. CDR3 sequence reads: CASSFPGQGAEQYF. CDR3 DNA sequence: TGTGCCAGCAGTTTCCCGGGACAGGGTGCCGAGCAGTACTTC.